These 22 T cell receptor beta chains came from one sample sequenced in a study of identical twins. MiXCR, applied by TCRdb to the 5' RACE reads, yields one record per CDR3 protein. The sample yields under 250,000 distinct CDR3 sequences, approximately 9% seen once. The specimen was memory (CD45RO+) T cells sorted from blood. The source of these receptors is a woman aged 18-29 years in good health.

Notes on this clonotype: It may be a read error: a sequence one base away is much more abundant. This CDR3 is CASSSVTGSSFF. In DNA, the CDR3 is TGTGCCAGCAGCTCAGTGACAGGTTCATCGTTCTTC. This chain uses TRBV7-8 with TRBJ2-1, with a weak D call TRBD1 (6 bases). V was cut by 4 bases and J by 15 bases, with 16 bases left in between. This CDR3 spans 12 amino acids. CDR1 is SGHVS and CDR2 is FQNEAQ in the germline V gene.

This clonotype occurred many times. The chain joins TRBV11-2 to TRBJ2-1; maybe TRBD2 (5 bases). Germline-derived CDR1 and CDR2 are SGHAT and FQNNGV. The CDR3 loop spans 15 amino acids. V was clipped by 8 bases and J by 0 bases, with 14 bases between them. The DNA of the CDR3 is TGTGCCAGCCCCCCCTTGGGGAGCTCCTACAATGAGCAGTTCTTC. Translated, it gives CASPPLGSSYNEQFF.

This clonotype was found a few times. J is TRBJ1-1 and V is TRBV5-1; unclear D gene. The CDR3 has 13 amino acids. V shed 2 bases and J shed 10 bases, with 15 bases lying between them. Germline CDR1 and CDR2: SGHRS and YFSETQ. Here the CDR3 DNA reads TGCGCCAGCAGCTTAGACGGGCGCGAGGGAGCTTTCTTT. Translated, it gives CASSLDGREGAFF.

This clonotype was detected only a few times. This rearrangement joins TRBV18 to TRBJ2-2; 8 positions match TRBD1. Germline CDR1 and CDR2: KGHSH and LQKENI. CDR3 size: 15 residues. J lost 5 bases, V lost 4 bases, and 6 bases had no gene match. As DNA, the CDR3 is TGTGCCAGCTCACTTTCGGGACAGGATACCGGGGAGCTGTTTTTT. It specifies CASSLSGQDTGELFF.

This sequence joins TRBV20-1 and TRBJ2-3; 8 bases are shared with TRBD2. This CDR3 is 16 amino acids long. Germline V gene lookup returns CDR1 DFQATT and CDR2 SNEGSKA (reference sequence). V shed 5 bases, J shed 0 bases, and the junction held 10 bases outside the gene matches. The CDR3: CSARRSQRGSTDTQYF. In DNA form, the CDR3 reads TGCAGTGCTCGTCGGTCGCAGCGGGGGAGCACAGATACGCAGTATTTT.

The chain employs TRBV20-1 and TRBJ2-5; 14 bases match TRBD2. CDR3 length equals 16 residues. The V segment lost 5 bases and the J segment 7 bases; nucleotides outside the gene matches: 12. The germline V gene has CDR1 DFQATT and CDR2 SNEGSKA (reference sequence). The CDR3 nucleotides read TGCAGTGCTTGGACTAGCGGGGGGCCTGGCCTAGGGACCCAGTACTTC. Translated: CSAWTSGGPGLGTQYF.

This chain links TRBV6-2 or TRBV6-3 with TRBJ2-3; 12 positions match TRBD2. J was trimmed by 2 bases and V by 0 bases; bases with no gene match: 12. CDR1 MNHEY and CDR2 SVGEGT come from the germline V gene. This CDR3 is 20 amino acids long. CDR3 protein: CASSYSIPLAGGSDTDTQYF. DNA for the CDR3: TGTGCCAGCAGTTACTCGATTCCCCTAGCGGGGGGGTCAGACACAGATACGCAGTATTTT.

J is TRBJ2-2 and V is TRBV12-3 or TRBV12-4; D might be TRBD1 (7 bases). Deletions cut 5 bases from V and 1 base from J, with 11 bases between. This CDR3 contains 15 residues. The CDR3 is CASSHRGGNTGELFF. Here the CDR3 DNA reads TGTGCCAGCAGTCACAGGGGAGGGAACACCGGGGAGCTGTTTTTT.

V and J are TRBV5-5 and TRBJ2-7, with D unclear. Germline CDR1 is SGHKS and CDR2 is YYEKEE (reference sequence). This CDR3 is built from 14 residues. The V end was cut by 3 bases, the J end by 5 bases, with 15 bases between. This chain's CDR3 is CASSWPSSAHEQYF. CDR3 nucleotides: TGTGCCAGCAGCTGGCCGTCCTCTGCCCACGAGCAGTACTTC.

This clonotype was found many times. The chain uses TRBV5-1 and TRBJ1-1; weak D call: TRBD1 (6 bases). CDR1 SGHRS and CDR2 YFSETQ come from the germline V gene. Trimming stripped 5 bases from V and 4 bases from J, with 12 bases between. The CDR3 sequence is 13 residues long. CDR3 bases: TGCGCCAGCAGACAAGGGGGTGTCACTGAAGCTTTCTTT. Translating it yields CASRQGGVTEAFF.

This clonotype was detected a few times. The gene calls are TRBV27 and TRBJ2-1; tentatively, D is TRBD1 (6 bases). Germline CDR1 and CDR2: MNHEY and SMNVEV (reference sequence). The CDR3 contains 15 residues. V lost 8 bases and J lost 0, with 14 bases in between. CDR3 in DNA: TGTGCCAGCCATCCTAGAGGGGGCTCCTACAATGAGCAGTTCTTC. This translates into CASHPRGGSYNEQFF.

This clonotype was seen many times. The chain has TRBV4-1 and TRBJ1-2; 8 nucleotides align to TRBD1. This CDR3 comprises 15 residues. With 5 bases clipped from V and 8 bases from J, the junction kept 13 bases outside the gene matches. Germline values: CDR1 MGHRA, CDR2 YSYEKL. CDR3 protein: CASSSGQGRRGGYTF. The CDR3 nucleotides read TGCGCCAGCAGCTCCGGACAGGGCAGACGAGGGGGCTACACCTTC.

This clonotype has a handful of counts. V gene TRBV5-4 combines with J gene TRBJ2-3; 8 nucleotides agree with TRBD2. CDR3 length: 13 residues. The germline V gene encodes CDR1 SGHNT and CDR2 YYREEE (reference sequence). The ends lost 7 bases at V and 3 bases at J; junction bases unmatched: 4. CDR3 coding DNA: TGTGCCAGCGCCCAGCGGGGGACAGATACGCAGTATTTT. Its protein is CASAQRGTDTQYF.

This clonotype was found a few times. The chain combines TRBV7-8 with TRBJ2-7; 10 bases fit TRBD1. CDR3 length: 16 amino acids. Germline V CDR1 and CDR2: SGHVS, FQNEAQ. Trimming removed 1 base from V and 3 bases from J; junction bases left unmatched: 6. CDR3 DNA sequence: TGTGCCAGCAGCTTAGGGGGACAGGGGCGAGACTACGAGCAGTACTTC. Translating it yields CASSLGGQGRDYEQYF.

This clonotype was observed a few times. Here the CDR3 DNA reads TGTGCCAGCAGACTTGACAGCCCGTCCTACAATGAGCAGTTCTTC. Translating gives CASRLDSPSYNEQFF. V usage is TRBV6-1 and J usage is TRBJ2-1; D possibly corresponds to TRBD1 (5 bases). Trimming removed 6 bases at V and 1 base at J, with 13 bases between. This CDR3 spans 15 amino acids. CDR1 is MNHNS, CDR2 SASEGT, per germline.

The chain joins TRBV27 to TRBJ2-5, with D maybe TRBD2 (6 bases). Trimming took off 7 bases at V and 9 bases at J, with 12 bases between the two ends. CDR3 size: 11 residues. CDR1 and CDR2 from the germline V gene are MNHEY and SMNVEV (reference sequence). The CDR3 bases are TGTGCCAGCATGGGGGGTCTCTCCCAGTACTTC. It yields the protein CASMGGLSQYF.

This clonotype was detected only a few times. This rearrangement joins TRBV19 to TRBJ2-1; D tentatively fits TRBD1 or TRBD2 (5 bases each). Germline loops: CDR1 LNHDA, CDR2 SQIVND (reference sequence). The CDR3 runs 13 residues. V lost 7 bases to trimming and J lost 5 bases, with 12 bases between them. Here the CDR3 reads CASNRGSNNEQFF. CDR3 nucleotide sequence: TGTGCCAGTAACCGGGGCTCGAACAATGAGCAGTTCTTC.

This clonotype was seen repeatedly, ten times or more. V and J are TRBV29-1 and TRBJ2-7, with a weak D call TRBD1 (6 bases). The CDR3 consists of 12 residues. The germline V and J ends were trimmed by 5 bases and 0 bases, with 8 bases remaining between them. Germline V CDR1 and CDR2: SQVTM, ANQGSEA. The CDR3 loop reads CSVQGSSYEQYF. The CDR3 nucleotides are TGCAGCGTTCAGGGGAGCTCCTACGAGCAGTACTTC.

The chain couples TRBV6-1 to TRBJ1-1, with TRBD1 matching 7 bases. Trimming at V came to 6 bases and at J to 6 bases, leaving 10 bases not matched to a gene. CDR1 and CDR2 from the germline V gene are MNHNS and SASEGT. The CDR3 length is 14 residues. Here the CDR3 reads CASSLYQGGAEAFF. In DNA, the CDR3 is TGTGCCAGCAGCCTCTACCAGGGGGGTGCTGAAGCTTTCTTT.

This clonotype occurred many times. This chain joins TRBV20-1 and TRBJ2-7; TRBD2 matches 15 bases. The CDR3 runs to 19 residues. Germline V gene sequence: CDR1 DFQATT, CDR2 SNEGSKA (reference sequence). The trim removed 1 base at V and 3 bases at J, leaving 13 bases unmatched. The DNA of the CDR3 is TGCAGTGCTAGAGCTTTCGGACAGGGACTAGCGGGAGGAAGCTACGAGCAGTACTTC. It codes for CSARAFGQGLAGGSYEQYF.

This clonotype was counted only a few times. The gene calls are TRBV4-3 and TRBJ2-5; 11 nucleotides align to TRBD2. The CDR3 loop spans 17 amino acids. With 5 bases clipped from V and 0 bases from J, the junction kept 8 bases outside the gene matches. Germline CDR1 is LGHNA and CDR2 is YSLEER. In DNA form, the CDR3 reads TGCGCCAGCAGCTCACCCCCGGGACTAGCGGACCAAGAGACCCAGTACTTC. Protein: CASSSPPGLADQETQYF.

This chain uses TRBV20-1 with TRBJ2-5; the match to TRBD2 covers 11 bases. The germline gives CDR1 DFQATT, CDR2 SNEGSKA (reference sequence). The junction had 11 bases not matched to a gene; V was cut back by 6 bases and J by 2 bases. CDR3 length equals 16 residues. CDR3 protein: CSAKGTSGKVQETQYF. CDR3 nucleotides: TGCAGTGCCAAGGGGACTAGCGGAAAAGTGCAAGAGACCCAGTACTTC.